The clone carrying this T cell receptor (beta chain) was observed many times. Its target is not known. The source of the sample is a study of T-cell reconstitution after alpha-beta-depleted transplantation in children. Study-wide points: Expanded graft clones, several hundred of them, were reportedly the source of alpha-beta T cells about two months after transplant. Surviving recipient cells, namely T cells and thymic progenitors, were the source of high day-60 TCRbeta diversity in some patients. By one year post-transplant, T-cell counts and diversity largely arose from T cells that were newly produced.

This sample's TCRbeta library carried unique molecular identifier barcodes. TCRdb passed the PCR reads through MiXCR, listing each CDR3 protein once. The table includes a few hundred thousand distinct CDR3 sequences, roughly 13% detected once. The CDR3 runs to 15 residues. V was trimmed by 5 bases and J by 2 bases, leaving 17 bases between them. Germline V lookup: CDR1 SGHKS, CDR2 YYEKEE (reference sequence). The source is a male patient under 18 who had a stem cell transplant for acute myeloid leukemia, so the T cells may come from the graft donor. The chain recombines TRBV5-5 with TRBJ2-7, with D possibly TRBD2 on 6 matching bases. The source material was PBMCs, mostly from graft donor cells, sampled 360 days after TCRalphabeta/CD19-depleted stem cell transplant. CDR3: CASSPDYIIAYEQYF. DNA of the CDR3: TGTGCCAGCAGTCCGGACTACATTATTGCCTACGAGCAGTACTTC.